This TCR beta chain appears in the sequencing data of a study of T cells in Graves' hyperthyroidism and ophthalmopathy. Authors of the study amplified TCR beta CDR3 regions from RNA transcripts. HTBI primers were the set used in a first-round RT-PCR of the TCR CDR3. TCRdb reanalysed the multiplex PCR reads using MiXCR and keeps one entry per CDR3 protein. This sample has 500,000 or so distinct CDR3 sequences, with around 15% found just once. This clonotype was seen at least ten times. This CDR3 is 14 amino acids long. In germline, CDR1 is DFQATT, CDR2 SNEGSKA (reference sequence). The sequenced sample consisted of blood. This sequence originates from a woman aged 30 to 39 with Graves' ophthalmopathy. The chain has TRBV20-1 and TRBJ2-1; D unclear. The CDR3 DNA reads TGCAGCTCCCAGGCCGGAAGCTCCTACAATGAGCAGTTCTTC. Amino acids: CSSQAGSSYNEQFF.